Listed below are T cell receptor beta chains from one sample, sequenced in a study of cytomegalovirus exposure and HLA in healthy donors. TCRdb's table, derived via immunoSEQ multiplex PCR, lists solely in-frame clones and lacks some. The sample consists of under 200,000 clones, 78% of them appearing once. Sequenced: PBMCs. Receptors were obtained from a woman in her forties in good health and CMV-seronegative. Each CDR3 is given with its conserved first and last residue. The D gene is left open where the match is weak. A clone size is listed for some rows: how often the clone was seen (once, few, many), or a class if it is expanded.

CDR3nt: TGCGCCAGCAGCTACGGGGGCTCTGGGGCCAACGTCCTGACTTTC
CDR3aa: CASSYGGSGANVLTF
d_gene: NA
v_gene: TRBV5-1
abundance: NA
j_gene: TRBJ2-6

CDR3nt: TGTGCCAGCAGTAGGGAGAGAAGAACAGATACGCAGTATTTT
CDR3aa: CASSRERRTDTQYF
d_gene: NA
v_gene: TRBV27
abundance: NA
j_gene: TRBJ2-3

CDR3nt: TGTGCCAGTAACGACAGGGTCAATCAGCCCCAGCATTTT
CDR3aa: CASNDRVNQPQHF
d_gene: TRBD1
v_gene: TRBV19
abundance: NA
j_gene: TRBJ1-5

CDR3nt: TGCGCCAGCAGCCCAGGACTTCCTTCGAACAATGAGCAGTTCTTC
CDR3aa: CASSPGLPSNNEQFF
d_gene: NA
v_gene: TRBV10-2
abundance: NA
j_gene: TRBJ2-1

CDR3nt: TGTGCCAGCAGGGGGGACAGCCATTCCTACGAGCAGTACTTC
CDR3aa: CASRGDSHSYEQYF
d_gene: TRBD1
v_gene: TRBV2
abundance: NA
j_gene: TRBJ2-7

CDR3nt: TGTGCCAGCAGAGGACAGGTGGGTCAGCCCCAGCATTTT
CDR3aa: CASRGQVGQPQHF
d_gene: TRBD1
v_gene: TRBV25-1
abundance: NA
j_gene: TRBJ1-5

CDR3nt: TGTGCCAGCAGCCAGGGGACAGGGGGCAATCACCAAGAGACCCAGTACTTC
CDR3aa: CASSQGTGGNHQETQYF
d_gene: TRBD1
v_gene: TRBV11-3
abundance: once
j_gene: TRBJ2-5

CDR3nt: TGTGCCAGCAGCTTAGACCATTTAGGACAGGGGACAGATACGCAGTATTTT
CDR3aa: CASSLDHLGQGTDTQYF
d_gene: TRBD1
v_gene: TRBV7-3
abundance: NA
j_gene: TRBJ2-3

CDR3nt: TGTGCCAGCAGTTTCGGGACAGGGATCTATGGCTACACCTTC
CDR3aa: CASSFGTGIYGYTF
d_gene: TRBD1
v_gene: TRBV28
abundance: NA
j_gene: TRBJ1-2

CDR3nt: TGCGCCAGCAGCCAAGATCCTGGGACAGGGATTTCCTACGAGCAGTACTTC
CDR3aa: CASSQDPGTGISYEQYF
d_gene: TRBD1
v_gene: TRBV4-1
abundance: NA
j_gene: TRBJ2-7

CDR3nt: TGTGCCAGCAGCTCCTTCGGGCAGGGGGCCCCCGGGGAGCTGTTTTTT
CDR3aa: CASSSFGQGAPGELFF
d_gene: TRBD1
v_gene: TRBV5-4
abundance: NA
j_gene: TRBJ2-2

CDR3nt: TGTGCCAGCAGCCCCCCCTCCAGGGACGAGCAGTACTTC
CDR3aa: CASSPPSRDEQYF
d_gene: NA
v_gene: TRBV7-2
abundance: once
j_gene: TRBJ2-7

CDR3nt: TGTGCCAGTAGTCTAGGGACAGTATGGGAGACCCAGTACTTC
CDR3aa: CASSLGTVWETQYF
d_gene: TRBD1
v_gene: TRBV19
abundance: NA
j_gene: TRBJ2-5

CDR3nt: TGTGCCAGCAGTTACTCGGCCGCAGACTATGGCTACACCTTC
CDR3aa: CASSYSAADYGYTF
d_gene: NA
v_gene: TRBV6-6
abundance: once
j_gene: TRBJ1-2

CDR3nt: TGTGCCAGCAGTGAATCCTGGGGGCCCTATGGCTACACCTTC
CDR3aa: CASSESWGPYGYTF
d_gene: NA
v_gene: TRBV25-1
abundance: NA
j_gene: TRBJ1-2

CDR3nt: TGTGCCAGTAGTACCGGGGGTAGCGGGGGCTTAAATGAGCAGTTCTTC
CDR3aa: CASSTGGSGGLNEQFF
d_gene: TRBD2
v_gene: TRBV19
abundance: NA
j_gene: TRBJ2-1

CDR3nt: TGTGCCAGTAGTATTTCCAACTACCAGCCCCAGCATTTT
CDR3aa: CASSISNYQPQHF
d_gene: NA
v_gene: TRBV19
abundance: NA
j_gene: TRBJ1-5

CDR3nt: TGTGCCAGCAGCACACCCCCGGGACTAACGCAGTTCTTC
CDR3aa: CASSTPPGLTQFF
d_gene: TRBD2
v_gene: TRBV6-5
abundance: once
j_gene: TRBJ2-1

CDR3nt: TGTGCCAGCAGCCCAGACACGAACACTGAAGCTTTCTTT
CDR3aa: CASSPDTNTEAFF
d_gene: NA
v_gene: TRBV5-6
abundance: once
j_gene: TRBJ1-1